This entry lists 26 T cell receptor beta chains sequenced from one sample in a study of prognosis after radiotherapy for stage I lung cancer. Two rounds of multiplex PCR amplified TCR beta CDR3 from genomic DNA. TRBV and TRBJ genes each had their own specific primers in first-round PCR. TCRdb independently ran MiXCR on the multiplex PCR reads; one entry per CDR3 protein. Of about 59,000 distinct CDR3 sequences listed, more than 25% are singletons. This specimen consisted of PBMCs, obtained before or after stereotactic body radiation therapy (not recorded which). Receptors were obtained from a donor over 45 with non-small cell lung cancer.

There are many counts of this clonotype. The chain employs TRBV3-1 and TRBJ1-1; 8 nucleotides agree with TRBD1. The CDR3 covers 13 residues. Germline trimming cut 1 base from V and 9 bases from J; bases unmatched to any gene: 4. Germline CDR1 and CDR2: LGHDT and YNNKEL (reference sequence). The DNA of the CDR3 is TGTGCCAGCAGCCAAGGCAGGGGGCGAAAAGCTTTCTTT. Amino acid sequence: CASSQGRGRKAFF.

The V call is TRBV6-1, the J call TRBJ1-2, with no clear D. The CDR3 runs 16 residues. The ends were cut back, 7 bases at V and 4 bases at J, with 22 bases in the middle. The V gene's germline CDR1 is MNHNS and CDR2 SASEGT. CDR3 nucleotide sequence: TGTGCCAGCACCCTTGGCGCGGGGTCAGGATCCTATGGCTACACCTTC. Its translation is CASTLGAGSGSYGYTF.

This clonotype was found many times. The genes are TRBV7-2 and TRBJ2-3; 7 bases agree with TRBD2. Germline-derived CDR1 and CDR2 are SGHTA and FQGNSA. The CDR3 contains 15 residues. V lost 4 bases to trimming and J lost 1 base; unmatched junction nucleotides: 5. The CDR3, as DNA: TGTGCCAGCAGCTCCCGACGGGGGGGCACAGATACGCAGTATTTT. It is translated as CASSSRRGGTDTQYF.

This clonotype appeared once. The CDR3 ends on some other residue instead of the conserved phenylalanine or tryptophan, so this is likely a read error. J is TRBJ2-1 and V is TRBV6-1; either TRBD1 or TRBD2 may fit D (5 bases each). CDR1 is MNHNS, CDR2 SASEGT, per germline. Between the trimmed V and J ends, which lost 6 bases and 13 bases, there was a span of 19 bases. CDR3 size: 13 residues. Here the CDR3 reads CASRQTVATDQFY. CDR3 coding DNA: TGTGCCAGCAGGCAGACAGTAGCGACCGATCAGTTCTAC.

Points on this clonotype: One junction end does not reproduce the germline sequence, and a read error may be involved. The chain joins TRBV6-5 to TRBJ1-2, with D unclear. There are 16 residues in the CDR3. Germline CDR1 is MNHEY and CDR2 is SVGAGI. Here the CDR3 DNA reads TGTGCCAGCAGTTTATTGGGTGAGAGTCCTCTCTATTGCTACACCTTC. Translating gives CASSLLGESPLYCYTF.

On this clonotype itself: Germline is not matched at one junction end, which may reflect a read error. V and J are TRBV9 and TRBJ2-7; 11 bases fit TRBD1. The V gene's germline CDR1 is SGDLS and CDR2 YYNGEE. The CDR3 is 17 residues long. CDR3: CASSPRGDRGSSYERYF. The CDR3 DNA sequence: TGTGCCAGCAGCCCACGTGGGGACAGGGGGAGCTCCTACGAGCGGTACTTC. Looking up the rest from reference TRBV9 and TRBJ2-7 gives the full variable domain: DSGVTQTPKHLITATGQRVTLRCSPRSGDLSVYWYQQSLDQGLQFLIQYYNGEERAKGNILERFSAQQFPDLHSELNLSSLELGDSALYFCASSPRGDRGSSYERYFGPGTRLTVT.

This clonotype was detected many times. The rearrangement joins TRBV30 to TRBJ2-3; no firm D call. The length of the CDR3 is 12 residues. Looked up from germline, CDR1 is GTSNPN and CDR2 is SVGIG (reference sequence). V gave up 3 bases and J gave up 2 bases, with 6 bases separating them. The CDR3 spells CAWSKFTDTQYF. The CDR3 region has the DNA TGTGCCTGGAGCAAGTTCACAGATACGCAGTATTTT.

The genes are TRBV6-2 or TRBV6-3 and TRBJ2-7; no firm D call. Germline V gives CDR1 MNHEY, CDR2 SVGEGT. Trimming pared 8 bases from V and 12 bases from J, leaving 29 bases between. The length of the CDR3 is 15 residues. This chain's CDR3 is CASSTTVNLFHERYF. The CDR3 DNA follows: TGTGCCAGCTCCACGACTGTCAACCTATTCCACGAGAGGTACTTC.

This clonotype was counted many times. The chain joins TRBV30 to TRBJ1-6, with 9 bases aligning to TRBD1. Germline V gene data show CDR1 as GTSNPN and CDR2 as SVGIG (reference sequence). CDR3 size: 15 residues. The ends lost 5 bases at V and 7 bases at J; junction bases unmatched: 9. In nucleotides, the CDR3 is TGTGCCTGGGGCCGATCCGGGACAGGGAATTCACCCCTCCACTTT. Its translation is CAWGRSGTGNSPLHF.

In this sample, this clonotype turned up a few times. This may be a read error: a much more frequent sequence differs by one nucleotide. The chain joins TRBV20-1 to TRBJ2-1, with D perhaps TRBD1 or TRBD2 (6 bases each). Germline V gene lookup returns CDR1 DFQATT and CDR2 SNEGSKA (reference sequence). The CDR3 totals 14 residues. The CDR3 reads CSARPMGGYNEQLF. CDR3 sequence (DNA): TGCAGTGCTAGACCAATGGGGGGCTACAATGAGCAGCTCTTC.

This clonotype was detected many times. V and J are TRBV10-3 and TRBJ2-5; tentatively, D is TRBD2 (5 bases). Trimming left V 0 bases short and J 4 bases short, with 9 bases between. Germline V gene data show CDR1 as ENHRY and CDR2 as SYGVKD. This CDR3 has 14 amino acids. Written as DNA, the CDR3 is TGTGCCATCAGTGAGTCAGAGGGTGGAGAGACCCAGTACTTC. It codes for CAISESEGGETQYF.

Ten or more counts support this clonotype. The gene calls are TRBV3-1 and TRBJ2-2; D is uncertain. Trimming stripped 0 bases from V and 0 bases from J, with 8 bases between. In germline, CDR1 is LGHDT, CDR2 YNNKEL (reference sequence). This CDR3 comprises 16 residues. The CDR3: CASSQDDGPNTGELFF. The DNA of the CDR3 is TGTGCCAGCAGCCAAGACGACGGTCCGAACACCGGGGAGCTGTTTTTT.

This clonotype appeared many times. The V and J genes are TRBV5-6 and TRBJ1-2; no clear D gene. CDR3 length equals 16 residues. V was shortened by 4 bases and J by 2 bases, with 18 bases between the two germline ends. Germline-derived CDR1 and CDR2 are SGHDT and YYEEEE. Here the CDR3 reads CASSSGRYSNNYGYTF. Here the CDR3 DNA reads TGTGCCAGCAGCAGCGGACGTTACAGTAACAACTATGGCTACACCTTC.

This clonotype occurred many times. The chain's CDR3 is CSASKGLEPFNEQFF. CDR3 DNA: TGCAGTGCTAGTAAGGGACTAGAGCCTTTCAATGAGCAGTTCTTC. This chain uses TRBV20-1 with TRBJ2-1; 8 bases are shared with TRBD2. With V trimmed by 3 bases and J by 6 bases, 10 bases remained unmatched. The length of the CDR3 is 15 residues. CDR1 DFQATT and CDR2 SNEGSKA come from the germline V gene (reference sequence).

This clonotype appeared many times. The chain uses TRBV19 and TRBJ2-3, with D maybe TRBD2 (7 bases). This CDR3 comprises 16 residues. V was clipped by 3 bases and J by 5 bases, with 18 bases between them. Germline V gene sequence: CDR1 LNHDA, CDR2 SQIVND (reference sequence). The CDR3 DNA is TGTGCCAGTAGTATGGTTGGGGGGGGCCGGGGAGATACGCAGTATTTT. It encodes CASSMVGGGRGDTQYF. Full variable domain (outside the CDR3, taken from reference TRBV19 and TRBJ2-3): DGGITQSPKYLFRKEGQNVTLSCEQNLNHDAMYWYRQDPGQGLRLIYYSQIVNDFQKGDIAEGYSVSREKKESFPLTVTSAQKNPTAFYLCASSMVGGGRGDTQYFGPGTRLTVL.

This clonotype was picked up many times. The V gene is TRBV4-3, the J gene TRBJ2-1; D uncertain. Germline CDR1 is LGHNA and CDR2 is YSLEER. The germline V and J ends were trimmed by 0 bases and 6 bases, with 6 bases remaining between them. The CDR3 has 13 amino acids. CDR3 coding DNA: TGCGCCAGCAGCCAAGATAAAGGCAATGAGCAGTTCTTC. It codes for CASSQDKGNEQFF.

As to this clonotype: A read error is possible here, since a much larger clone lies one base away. CDR3 residues: CASSPLTGRLSDTQYF. The DNA of the CDR3 is TGTGCCAGCTCACCCCTGACAGGGAGGTTGTCAGATACGCAGTATTTT. The V and J genes are TRBV18 and TRBJ2-3; D possibly corresponds to TRBD1 (7 bases). Germline values: CDR1 KGHSH, CDR2 LQKENI. With 3 bases removed from V and 4 bases from J, the gap between germline ends came to 17 bases. This CDR3 has 16 amino acids.

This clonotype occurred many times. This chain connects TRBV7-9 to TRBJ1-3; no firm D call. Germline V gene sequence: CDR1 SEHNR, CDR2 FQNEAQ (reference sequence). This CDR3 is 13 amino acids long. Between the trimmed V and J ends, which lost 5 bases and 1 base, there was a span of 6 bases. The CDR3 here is CASSRASGNTIYF. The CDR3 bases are TGTGCCAGCAGCCGGGCTTCTGGAAACACCATATATTTT.

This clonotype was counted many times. This CDR3 reads CSAGRGQSHNEQFF. CDR3 DNA sequence: TGCAGTGCCGGAAGGGGACAGAGTCACAATGAGCAGTTCTTC. The J gene is TRBJ2-1, the V gene TRBV20-1; TRBD1 agrees at 7 bases. The CDR3 length is 14 residues. CDR1 and CDR2 (germline): DFQATT, SNEGSKA (reference sequence). Trimming at V came to 6 bases and at J to 5 bases, leaving 10 bases not matched to a gene.

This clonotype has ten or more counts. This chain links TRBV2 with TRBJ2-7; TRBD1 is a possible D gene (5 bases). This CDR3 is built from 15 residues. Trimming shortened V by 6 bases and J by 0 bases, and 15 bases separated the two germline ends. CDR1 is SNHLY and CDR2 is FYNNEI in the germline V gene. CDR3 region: CASSPRTDNSYEQYF. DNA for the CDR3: TGTGCCAGCAGCCCCAGGACGGACAACTCCTACGAGCAGTACTTC.

The CDR3: CASSSEGRETQYF. CDR3 in DNA: TGTGCCAGCAGCTCCGAGGGTCGAGAGACCCAGTACTTC. The genes are TRBV7-9 and TRBJ2-5, with D perhaps matching TRBD2 (5 bases). CDR1 and CDR2 from the germline V gene are SEHNR and FQNEAQ (reference sequence). V lost 4 bases and J 4 bases, leaving 10 bases between the germline ends. This CDR3 region has 13 residues.

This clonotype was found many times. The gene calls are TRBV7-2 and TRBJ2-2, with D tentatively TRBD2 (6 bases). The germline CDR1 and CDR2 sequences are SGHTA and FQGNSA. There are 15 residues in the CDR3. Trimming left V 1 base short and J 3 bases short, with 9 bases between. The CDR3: CASSLVGGDTGELFF. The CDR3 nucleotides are TGTGCCAGCAGCTTAGTGGGGGGTGACACCGGGGAGCTGTTTTTT.

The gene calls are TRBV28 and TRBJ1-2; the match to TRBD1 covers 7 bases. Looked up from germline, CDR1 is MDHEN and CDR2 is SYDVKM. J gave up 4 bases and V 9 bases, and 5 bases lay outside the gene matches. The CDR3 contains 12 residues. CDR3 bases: TGTGCCAGGAAGGGGACAGTCTATGGCTACACCTTC. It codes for CARKGTVYGYTF.

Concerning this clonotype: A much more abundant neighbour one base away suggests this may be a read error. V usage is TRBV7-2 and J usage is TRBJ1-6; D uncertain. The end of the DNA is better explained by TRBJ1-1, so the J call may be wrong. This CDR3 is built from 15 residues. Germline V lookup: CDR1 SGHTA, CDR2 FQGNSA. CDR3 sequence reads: CASSLVGKGATEAFF. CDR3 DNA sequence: TGTGCCAGCAGCTTAGTAGGAAAGGGAGCCACTGAAGCTTTCTTT.

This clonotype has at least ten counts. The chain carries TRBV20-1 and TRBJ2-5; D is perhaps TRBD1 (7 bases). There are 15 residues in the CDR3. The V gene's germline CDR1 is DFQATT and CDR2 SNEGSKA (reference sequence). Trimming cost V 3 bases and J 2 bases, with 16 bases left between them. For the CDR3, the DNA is TGCAGTGCTAGCCCCGCGGGACAGACTCAAGAGACCCAGTACTTC. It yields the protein CSASPAGQTQETQYF.

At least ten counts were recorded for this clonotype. The CDR3 DNA is TGTGCCAGCAGCTTGCCGATGGGACTAGCGGGGGACGCCTACGAGCAGTACTTC. The encoded protein is CASSLPMGLAGDAYEQYF. V is TRBV5-6 and J is TRBJ2-7; 14 positions agree with TRBD2. The junction had 8 bases not matched to a gene; V was cut back by 1 base and J by 2 bases. CDR1 SGHDT and CDR2 YYEEEE come from the germline V gene. This CDR3 is built from 18 residues.